The clone carrying this T cell receptor beta chain was picked up one time. Its antigen is unidentified. Regarding time point: week 23, last vaccination. Every single dose of the vaccine, 300 ug of mutant IDH1 20-mer peptide, came with topical imiquimod. The source of the sample is a study of a mutant IDH1 vaccine in newly diagnosed glioma. The repertoire was sequenced with immunoSEQ multiplex PCR; TCRdb's copy has only in-frame clones and lacks some. The sample contains about 77,000 clones, approximately 85% of which appear only once. The CDR3 runs to 15 residues. The V gene's germline CDR1 is SEHNR and CDR2 FQNEAQ (reference sequence). The germline V and J ends were trimmed by 5 bases and 1 base, with 12 bases remaining between them.

Source: PBMCs, taken from a glioma patient whose treatment included an IDH1 peptide vaccine. The TCR sequence derives from a woman aged 45-59 years with glioma. The genes are TRBV7-9 and TRBJ2-1; perhaps TRBD2 as D (5 bases). The CDR3 bases are TGTGCCAGCAGCCCCCGGGGAATTTCCTACAATGAGCAGTTCTTC. Residues: CASSPRGISYNEQFF.